The 2 T cell receptor beta chains given below trace back to one sample, sequenced in a study of shared clonotypes between healthy human individuals. Assay: immunoSEQ multiplex PCR; the TCRdb copy retains only in-frame clones and omits some. The data contain about a million clones, 65% to 75% of them singletons. Sequenced input: memory CD4+ T cells sorted from blood. Subset denoted: CD45RA-negative fraction. These receptors were taken from a man in his late teens or twenties in good health.

The V call is TRBV10-2, the J call TRBJ2-1; TRBD1 matches 10 bases. The CDR3 sequence is 14 residues long. CDR1 is WSHSY and CDR2 is SAAADI in the germline V gene. V shed 8 bases and J 7 bases; nucleotides not matched to a gene: 8. The CDR3 bases are TGCGCCAGCTATACGGGACAGGGGTGGAATGAGCAGTTCTTC. Protein: CASYTGQGWNEQFF.

This rearrangement joins TRBV11-3 to TRBJ2-5; TRBD1 matches 7 bases. Germline values: CDR1 SGHNT, CDR2 YENEEA. This CDR3 has 16 amino acids. Trimming took 1 base from V and 1 from J; bases not matched to a gene: 6. Here the CDR3 reads CASSLGTGTAQETQYF. CDR3 nucleotides: TGTGCCAGCAGCTTAGGCACCGGGACAGCCCAAGAGACCCAGTACTTC.